This T cell receptor (beta chain) came from a study of OX40 agonist ivuxolimab in advanced cancers. The overall study: Subjects had a mean age of about 61 years, with a range of about 23 to 90; around 83% were male. Study-level points and caveats: Compared with others, partial responders at 0.1-3.0 mg/kg displayed clonal expansion among the lowest.

The CDR3 is made up of 13 amino acids. V was shortened by 2 bases and J by 0 bases, with 4 bases between the two germline ends. CDR1 is MGHDK and CDR2 is SYGVNS in the germline V gene. Libraries were prepared by immunoSEQ multiplex PCR; TCRdb keeps only in-frame clonotypes and omits some of them. The table has about 64,000 clones, about 86% seen once. Any history of autoimmune disease or systemic immunosuppression disqualified patients. This clone is medium-sized. Its target is not known. The source of this sequence is an adult with an advanced solid tumor such as melanoma, head and neck, liver or kidney cancer. The genes are TRBV25-1 and TRBJ1-2; D gene ambiguous. The sample consisted of CD4+ or CD8+ T cells sorted from blood, taken in a trial of the OX40 agonist ivuxolimab. This CDR3 reads CASSETSNYGYTF. CDR3 in DNA: TGTGCCAGCAGTGAAACATCTAACTATGGCTACACCTTC.